This T cell receptor beta chain was documented in a study of persistence of HIV-infected CD4 T cells. Sequencing used immunoSEQ version 4 in survey mode. Profiling relied on immunoSEQ multiplex PCR, and the TCRdb table lists in-frame clones only, not all of them. The sample shows about 37,000 clones, over 80% of them seen only once. Anti-CD3/anti-CD28 beads served as a nonspecific positive control stimulus. Sorting selected CD4+ T cells upregulating both CD40 ligand and CD69. A word on this clone: Its antigen is still unknown. Other DNA sequences within the sample encode an identical CDR3.

Here the sequenced sample was CD4+ T cells sorted from PBMCs after roughly 17-hour stimulation, taken from a patient who received antiretroviral therapy. The TCR comes from an adult man with HIV who was CMV-seropositive.

The CDR3 coding sequence is TGCGCCAGCAGTGATGGGGCCTACGAGCAGTACTTC. Translating it yields CASSDGAYEQYF. The chain couples TRBV10-1 to TRBJ2-7; no clear D gene. Trimming stripped 3 bases from V and 2 bases from J, with 5 bases between. Germline-derived CDR1 and CDR2 are WNHNN and SYGVQD (reference sequence). The CDR3 is 12 amino acids.